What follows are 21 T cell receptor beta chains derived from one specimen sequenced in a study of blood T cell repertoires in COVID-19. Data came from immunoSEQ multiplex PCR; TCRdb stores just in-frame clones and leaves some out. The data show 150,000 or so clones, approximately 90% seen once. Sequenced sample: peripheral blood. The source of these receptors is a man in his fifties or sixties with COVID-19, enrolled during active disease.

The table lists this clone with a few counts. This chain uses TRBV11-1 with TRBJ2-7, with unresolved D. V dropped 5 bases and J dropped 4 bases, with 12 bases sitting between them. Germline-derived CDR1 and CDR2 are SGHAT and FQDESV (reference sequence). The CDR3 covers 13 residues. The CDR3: CASSLAEVYEQYF. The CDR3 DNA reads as TGTGCCAGCAGCCTGGCTGAGGTATACGAGCAGTACTTC.

The CDR3 DNA sequence: TGTGCCTGGAGTCCCACCAGGGGCAATTCACCCCTCCACTTT. Residues: CAWSPTRGNSPLHF. V and J are TRBV30 and TRBJ1-6; a possible D gene is TRBD1 (6 bases). V dropped 2 bases and J dropped 7 bases, with 12 bases sitting between them. CDR3 length: 14 residues. Germline loops: CDR1 GTSNPN, CDR2 SVGIG (reference sequence).

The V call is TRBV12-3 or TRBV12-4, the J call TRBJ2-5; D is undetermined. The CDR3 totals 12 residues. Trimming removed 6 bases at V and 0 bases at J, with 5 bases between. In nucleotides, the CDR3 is TGTGCCAGCAGCCAGGACCAAGAGACCCAGTACTTC. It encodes CASSQDQETQYF.

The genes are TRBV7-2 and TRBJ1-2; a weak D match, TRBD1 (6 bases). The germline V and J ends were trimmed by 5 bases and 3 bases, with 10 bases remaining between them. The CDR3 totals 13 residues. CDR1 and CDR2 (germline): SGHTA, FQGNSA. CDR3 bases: TGTGCCAGCAGCCAGGGGTCCGACTATGGCTACACCTTC. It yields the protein CASSQGSDYGYTF.

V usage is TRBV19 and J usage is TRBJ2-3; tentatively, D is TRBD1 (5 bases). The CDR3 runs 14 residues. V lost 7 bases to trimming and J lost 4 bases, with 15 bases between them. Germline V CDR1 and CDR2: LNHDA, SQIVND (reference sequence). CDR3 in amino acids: CASTRQGDPDTQYF. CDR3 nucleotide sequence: TGTGCCAGTACCCGACAAGGGGATCCAGATACGCAGTATTTT.

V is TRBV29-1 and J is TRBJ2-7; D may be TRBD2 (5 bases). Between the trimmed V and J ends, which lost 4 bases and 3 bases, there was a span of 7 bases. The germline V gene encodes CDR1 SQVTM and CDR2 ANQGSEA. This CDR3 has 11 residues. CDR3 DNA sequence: TGCAGCGTTGGGGAGTTCTACGAGCAGTACTTC. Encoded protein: CSVGEFYEQYF.

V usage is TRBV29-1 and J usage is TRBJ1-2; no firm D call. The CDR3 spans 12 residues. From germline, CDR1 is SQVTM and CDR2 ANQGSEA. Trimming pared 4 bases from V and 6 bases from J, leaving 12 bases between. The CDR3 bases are TGCAGCGTTGTCCCTCACAGTCATGGCTACACCTTC. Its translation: CSVVPHSHGYTF.

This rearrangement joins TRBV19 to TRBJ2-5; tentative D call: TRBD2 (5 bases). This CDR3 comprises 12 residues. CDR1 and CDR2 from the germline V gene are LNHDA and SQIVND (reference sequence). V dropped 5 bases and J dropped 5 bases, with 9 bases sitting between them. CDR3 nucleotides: TGTGCCAGTAGTGCCACGGGGGAGACCCAGTACTTC. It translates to CASSATGETQYF.

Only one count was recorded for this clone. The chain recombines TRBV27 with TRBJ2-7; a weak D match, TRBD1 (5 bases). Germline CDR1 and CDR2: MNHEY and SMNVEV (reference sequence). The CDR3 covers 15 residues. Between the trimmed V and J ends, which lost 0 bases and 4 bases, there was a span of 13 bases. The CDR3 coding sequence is TGTGCCAGCAGTTTATCATTCCAGGGTAGTTACGAGCAGTACTTC. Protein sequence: CASSLSFQGSYEQYF.

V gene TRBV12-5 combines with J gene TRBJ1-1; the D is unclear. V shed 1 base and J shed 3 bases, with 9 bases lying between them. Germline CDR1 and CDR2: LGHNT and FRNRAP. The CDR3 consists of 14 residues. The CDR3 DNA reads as TGTGCTAGTGGTTTGGCGGCTCTAGACACTGAAGCTTTCTTT. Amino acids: CASGLAALDTEAFF.

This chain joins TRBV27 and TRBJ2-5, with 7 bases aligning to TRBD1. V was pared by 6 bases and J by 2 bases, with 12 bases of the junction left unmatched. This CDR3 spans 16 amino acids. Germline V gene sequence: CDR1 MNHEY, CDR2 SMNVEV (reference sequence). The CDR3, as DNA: TGTGCCAGCAGGAGGCAGGGGGACAACTTTCAAGAGACCCAGTACTTC. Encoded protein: CASRRQGDNFQETQYF.

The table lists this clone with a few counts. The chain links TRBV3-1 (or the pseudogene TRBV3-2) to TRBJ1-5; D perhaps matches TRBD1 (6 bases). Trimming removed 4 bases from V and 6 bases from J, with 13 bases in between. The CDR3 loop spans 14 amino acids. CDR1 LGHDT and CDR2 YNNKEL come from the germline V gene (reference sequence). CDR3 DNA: TGTGCCAGCAGCCTCCAGGGGTACGGTCAGCCCCAGCATTTT. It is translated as CASSLQGYGQPQHF.

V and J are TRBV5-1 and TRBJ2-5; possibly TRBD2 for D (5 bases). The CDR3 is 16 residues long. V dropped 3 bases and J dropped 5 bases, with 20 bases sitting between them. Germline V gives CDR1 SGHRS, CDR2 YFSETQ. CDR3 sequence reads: CASSSSGRGYVETQYF. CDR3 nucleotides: TGCGCCAGCAGCTCCTCGGGCCGAGGGTATGTGGAGACCCAGTACTTC.

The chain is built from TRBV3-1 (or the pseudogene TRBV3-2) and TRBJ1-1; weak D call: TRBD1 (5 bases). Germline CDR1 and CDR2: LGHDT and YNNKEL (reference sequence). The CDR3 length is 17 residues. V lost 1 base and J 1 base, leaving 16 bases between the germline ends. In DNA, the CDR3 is TGTGCCAGCAGCCAAGGTCCCTACAGGACCTCGAACACTGAAGCTTTCTTT. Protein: CASSQGPYRTSNTEAFF.

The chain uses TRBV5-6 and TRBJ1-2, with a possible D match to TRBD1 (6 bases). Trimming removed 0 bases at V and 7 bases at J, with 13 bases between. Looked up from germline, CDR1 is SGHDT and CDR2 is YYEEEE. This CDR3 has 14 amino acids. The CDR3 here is CASSLVGGAPGYTF. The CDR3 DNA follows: TGTGCCAGCAGCTTGGTAGGGGGGGCCCCTGGCTACACCTTC.

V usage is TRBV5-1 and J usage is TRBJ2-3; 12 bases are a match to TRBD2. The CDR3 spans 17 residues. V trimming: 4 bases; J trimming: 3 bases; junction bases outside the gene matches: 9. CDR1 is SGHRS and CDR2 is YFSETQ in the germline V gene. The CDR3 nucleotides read TGCGCCAGCAGCCCTCCGACTAGCGGGGGTCGGACAGATACGCAGTATTTT. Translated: CASSPPTSGGRTDTQYF.

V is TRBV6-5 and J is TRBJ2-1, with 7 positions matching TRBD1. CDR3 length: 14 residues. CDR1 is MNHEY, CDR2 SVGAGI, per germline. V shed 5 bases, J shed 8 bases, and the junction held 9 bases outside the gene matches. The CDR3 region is CASSPYGQVDEQFF. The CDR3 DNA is TGTGCCAGCAGTCCCTACGGACAGGTCGATGAGCAGTTCTTC.

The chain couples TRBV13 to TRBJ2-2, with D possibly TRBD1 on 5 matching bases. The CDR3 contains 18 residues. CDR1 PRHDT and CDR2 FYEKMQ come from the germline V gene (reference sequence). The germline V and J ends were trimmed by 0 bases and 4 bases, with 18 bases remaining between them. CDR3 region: CASSLGGGGDRPTGELFF. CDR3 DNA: TGTGCCAGCAGCTTAGGAGGTGGCGGAGACAGACCCACCGGGGAGCTGTTTTTT.

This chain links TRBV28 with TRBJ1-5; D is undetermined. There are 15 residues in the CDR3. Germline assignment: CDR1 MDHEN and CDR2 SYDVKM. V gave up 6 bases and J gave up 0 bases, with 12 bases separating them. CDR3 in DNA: TGTGCCAGCAGAGATCGGGATAGTAGCAATCAGCCCCAGCATTTT. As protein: CASRDRDSSNQPQHF.

The CDR3 DNA is TGTGCCAGCTCACCACCGAGCGGGGGAGCAGATACGCAGTATTTT. Translation: CASSPPSGGADTQYF. J is TRBJ2-3 and V is TRBV18; 8 bases match TRBD2. The CDR3 spans 15 residues. With V trimmed by 0 bases and J by 4 bases, 3 bases remained unmatched. Germline values: CDR1 KGHSH, CDR2 LQKENI.

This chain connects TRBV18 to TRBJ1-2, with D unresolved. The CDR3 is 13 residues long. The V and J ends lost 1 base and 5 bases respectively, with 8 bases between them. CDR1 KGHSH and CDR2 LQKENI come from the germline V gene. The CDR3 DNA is TGTGCCAGCTCACCACTTGGGCAGTATGGCTACACCTTC. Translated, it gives CASSPLGQYGYTF. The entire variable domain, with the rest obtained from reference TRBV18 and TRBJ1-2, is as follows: NAGVMQNPRHLVRRRGQEARLRCSPMKGHSHVYWYRQLPEEGLKFMVYLQKENIIDESGMPKERFSAEFPKEGPSILRIQQVVRGDSAAYFCASSPLGQYGYTFGSGTRLTVV.